A selection of T cell receptor beta chains follows, all from one sample in a study of chemoradiotherapy in HPV16-positive cancers. TCRdb keeps only in-frame clones here, not all; method: immunoSEQ multiplex PCR. The sample contains about 8,600 clones, roughly 80% of which appear only once. This material was acquired from a patient who underwent chemoradiotherapy. The receptor set was obtained from a human donor with HPV-associated anogenital cancer. Both conserved end residues are part of each CDR3. Each record gives: clone size, D gene, J gene, V gene, CDR3 protein, CDR3 DNA. The D gene is left open where the match is weak. The listing skips clone size in some rows; elsewhere it reads once, few, many or a size class.

few,NA,TRBJ1-5,TRBV7-9,CASSRQGGIDQPQHF,TGTGCCAGCAGCCGCCAGGGAGGTATTGATCAGCCCCAGCATTTT
few,NA,TRBJ1-2,TRBV2,CASIDSGMGYTF,TGTGCCAGCATTGACAGCGGGATGGGCTACACCTTC
NA,NA,TRBJ2-3,TRBV6-1,CASGRQPTDTQYF,TGTGCCAGCGGGCGACAGCCCACAGATACGCAGTATTTT
NA,NA,TRBJ1-2,TRBV6-1,CASSEAGDSGYTF,TGTGCCAGCAGTGAAGCGGGGGATAGCGGCTACACCTTC
few,NA,TRBJ1-3,TRBV6-6,CASRVLGGNTIYF,TGTGCCAGCAGGGTATTGGGTGGAAACACCATATATTTT
few,NA,TRBJ1-2,TRBV19,CASSPSIVGAYGYTF,TGTGCCAGTAGCCCAAGTATTGTGGGTGCCTATGGCTACACCTTC
NA,TRBD2,TRBJ2-3,TRBV19,CASSLTGLAGEVDTQYF,TGTGCCAGTAGTTTAACGGGACTAGCGGGAGAGGTGGATACGCAGTATTTT
NA,NA,TRBJ2-5,TRBV9,CASSVEGTGQETQYF,TGTGCCAGCAGCGTAGAGGGGACTGGCCAAGAGACCCAGTACTTC
few,NA,TRBJ1-5,TRBV30,CAWSGGHDLWSQPQHF,TGTGCCTGGAGTGGGGGGCACGACCTTTGGTCTCAGCCCCAGCATTTT
NA,TRBD2,TRBJ2-7,TRBV10-3,CAISERTSGIIEQYF,TGTGCCATCAGTGAGAGGACTAGCGGGATTATCGAGCAGTACTTC
once,NA,TRBJ2-1,TRBV7-6,CASSLIDANNEQFF,TGTGCCAGCAGCTTAATCGATGCGAACAATGAGCAGTTCTTC
NA,TRBD1,TRBJ1-1,TRBV28,CASTLQGANTEAFF,TGTGCCAGCACCCTCCAGGGGGCGAACACTGAAGCTTTCTTT
NA,TRBD1,TRBJ2-2,TRBV10-3,CAIRGGTGDTGELFF,TGTGCCATCAGGGGGGGGACAGGGGACACCGGGGAGCTGTTTTTT
few,NA,TRBJ2-7,TRBV28,CASSPLPGNYEQYF,TGTGCCAGCAGTCCCCTCCCCGGGAACTACGAGCAGTACTTC
NA,TRBD1,TRBJ1-4,TRBV27,CASRGTGPEKLFF,TGTGCCAGCAGAGGGACAGGGCCCGAAAAACTGTTTTTT
NA,NA,TRBJ2-7,TRBV6-1,CASSEAGGGPYEQYF,TGTGCCAGCAGTGAAGCAGGCGGCGGCCCCTACGAGCAGTACTTC
once,TRBD1,TRBJ1-1,TRBV5-1,CASSYVGQVNTEAFF,TGCGCCAGCAGCTATGTGGGACAGGTTAACACTGAAGCTTTCTTT
NA,NA,TRBJ1-3,TRBV6-5,CASSRPTNSGNTIYF,TGTGCCAGCAGCCGACCGACGAACTCTGGAAACACCATATATTTT
NA,TRBD2,TRBJ2-1,TRBV27,CASRWGGSYNEQFF,TGTGCCAGCAGATGGGGGGGCTCCTACAATGAGCAGTTCTTC
few,TRBD1,TRBJ1-3,TRBV29-1,CSVGQGIGNTIYF,TGCAGCGTGGGACAGGGCATTGGAAACACCATATATTTT
NA,TRBD1,TRBJ2-7,TRBV28,CASSPWTGNKAEQYF,TGTGCCAGCAGCCCCTGGACAGGGAACAAAGCCGAGCAGTACTTC
NA,NA,TRBJ1-6,TRBV7-9,CASRPTSEVSPLHF,TGTGCCAGCAGGCCCACCTCCGAGGTTTCACCCCTCCACTTT
NA,NA,TRBJ2-7,TRBV28,CASSPRVPPYEQYF,TGTGCCAGCAGTCCTCGGGTACCGCCTTACGAGCAGTACTTC
NA,TRBD1,TRBJ1-1,TRBV7-6,CASSRGQGNLNTEAFF,TGTGCCAGCAGCCGGGGACAGGGAAATCTGAACACTGAAGCTTTCTTT
NA,TRBD2,TRBJ2-7,TRBV7-2,CASSPGTSGVGEQYF,TGTGCCAGCAGCCCTGGGACTAGCGGGGTTGGGGAGCAGTACTTC
NA,NA,TRBJ1-2,TRBV28,CATVRDNLNYGYTF,TGTGCCACCGTCCGGGACAACCTTAACTATGGCTACACCTTC
NA,NA,TRBJ2-3,TRBV5-1,CASSLTDPTDTQYF,TGCGCCAGCAGCCTTACGGATCCCACAGATACGCAGTATTTT
NA,NA,TRBJ1-1,TRBV19,CASSLRQLNTEAFF,TGTGCCAGTAGTCTCCGACAACTCAACACTGAAGCTTTCTTT
NA,NA,TRBJ1-5,TRBV1,CTSSQDVAQHF,TGCACCAGCAGCCAAGATGTGGCCCAGCATTTT
once,NA,TRBJ2-5,TRBV18,CASSPPGSRQETQYF,TGTGCCAGCTCACCACCCGGGTCCAGGCAAGAGACCCAGTACTTC
NA,TRBD1,TRBJ1-4,TRBV25-1,CASSAVQGAPNEKLFF,TGTGCCAGCAGTGCCGTACAGGGGGCCCCTAATGAAAAACTGTTTTTT
NA,TRBD1,TRBJ1-4,TRBV27,CASSQGVYNEKLFF,TGTGCCAGCAGCCAGGGGGTCTATAATGAAAAACTGTTTTTT
NA,TRBD1,TRBJ1-5,TRBV19,CASSPSRDRYNQPQHF,TGTGCCAGTAGTCCTTCCCGGGACAGGTATAATCAGCCCCAGCATTTT
NA,NA,TRBJ1-2,TRBV19,CASSIGRNDGYTF,TGTGCCAGTAGTATAGGTCGAAATGACGGCTACACCTTC
few,NA,TRBJ1-6,TRBV21-1,CASSMRCRDRDPSPLHF,TGTGCCAGCAGCATGAGATGCCGGGACAGGGATCCTTCACCCCTCCACTTT
NA,TRBD2,TRBJ2-7,TRBV4-1,CASSQGAGEIYEQYF,TGCGCCAGCAGCCAAGGGGCGGGGGAGATCTACGAGCAGTACTTC
NA,TRBD1,TRBJ1-3,TRBV14,CASSPDRAGNTIYF,TGTGCCAGCAGTCCTGACAGGGCTGGAAACACCATATATTTT
NA,NA,TRBJ1-5,TRBV27,CASSLGRGKQPQHF,TGTGCCAGCAGTTTAGGTCGGGGCAAGCAGCCCCAGCATTTT